This passage covers 17 T cell receptor beta chains from one sample sequenced in a study of human T cells and chemical hapten exposure. Via MiXCR, TCRdb re-called the RACE reads, giving one row per CDR3 protein. The table includes roughly 360,000 distinct CDR3 sequences, roughly 5% detected once. As for time point: patch test 1, 2 weeks after DPC sensitization. Treatment here: therapeutic diphenylcyclopropenone sensitization with weekly scalp DPC. The sample was whole blood, taken in connection with sensitization to the hapten diphenylcyclopropenone (DPC). These receptors were taken from a woman aged 50 to 65 with alopecia areata. Some clones in this sample may be carry-over from other donors' samples.

In this sample, this clonotype turned up many times. V usage is TRBV4-2 and J usage is TRBJ1-4; D remains unclear. Germline V lookup: CDR1 LGHNA, CDR2 YNFKEQ. The ends were cut back, 0 bases at V and 0 bases at J, with 8 bases in the middle. This CDR3 contains 16 residues. The CDR3, as DNA: TGTGCCAGCAGCCAAGATCAGTGGGCAACTAATGAAAAACTGTTTTTT. As protein: CASSQDQWATNEKLFF.

This clonotype was counted at least ten times. The chain joins TRBV6-5 to TRBJ1-6; possibly TRBD1 for D (5 bases). CDR3 length: 15 amino acids. The V gene lost 0 bases and the J gene lost 8 bases, with 11 bases spanning the gap. Germline V gene lookup returns CDR1 MNHEY and CDR2 SVGAGI. The chain's CDR3 is CASSYSGPQDSPLHF. DNA for the CDR3: TGTGCCAGCAGTTACTCGGGACCACAGGATTCACCCCTCCACTTT.

This clonotype was seen a few times. This chain connects TRBV5-4 to TRBJ2-7; no reliable D call. Looked up from germline, CDR1 is SGHNT and CDR2 is YYREEE (reference sequence). Trimming shortened V by 0 bases and J by 7 bases, and 14 bases separated the two germline ends. The CDR3 consists of 14 residues. CDR3 sequence reads: CASSLETGLGEQYF. The CDR3 DNA is TGTGCCAGCAGCTTGGAAACCGGCTTAGGAGAGCAGTACTTC. The full variable domain, rest sourced from reference TRBV5-4 and TRBJ2-7, is ETGVTQSPTHLIKTRGQQVTLRCSSQSGHNTVSWYQQALGQGPQFIFQYYREEENGRGNFPPRFSGLQFPNYSSELNVNALELDDSALYLCASSLETGLGEQYFGPGTRLTVT.

This clonotype was recorded at least ten times. The rearrangement joins TRBV12-3 or TRBV12-4 to TRBJ1-6; D perhaps matches TRBD1 (5 bases). There are 15 residues in the CDR3. Trimming removed 1 base from V and 11 bases from J, with 15 bases in between. In DNA form, the CDR3 reads TGTGCCAGCAGTTTAGTTCAGGGAGGAGGAACACCCCTCCACTTT. Protein sequence: CASSLVQGGGTPLHF.

Ten or more counts support this clonotype. The V and J genes are TRBV6-6 and TRBJ2-7, with D unresolved. Trimming cost V 8 bases and J 2 bases, with 13 bases left between them. This CDR3 has 13 residues. Germline V gene lookup returns CDR1 MNHNY and CDR2 SVGAGI (reference sequence). The CDR3 reads CASGPRAPYEQYF. CDR3 in DNA: TGTGCCAGCGGACCACGTGCCCCCTACGAGCAGTACTTC.

This chain connects TRBV24-1 to TRBJ2-1; the match to TRBD2 covers 11 bases. V lost 9 bases and J lost 6; bases outside the gene matches: 3. This CDR3 region has 13 residues. The germline CDR1 and CDR2 sequences are KGHDR and SFDVKD. For the CDR3, the DNA is TGTGCCACCGGGACTAGCGGACTCAATGAGCAGTTCTTC. As protein: CATGTSGLNEQFF.

On this clonotype itself: A much larger clone lies a single base off, so this may be a read error. V gene TRBV28 combines with J gene TRBJ2-3; no firm D call. Germline-derived CDR1 and CDR2 are MDHEN and SYDVKM. The CDR3 has 12 amino acids. The CDR3 region has the DNA TGTGCCAGCAGTTTACCAGCAGATACGCAGAATTTT. It is translated as CASSLPADTQNF.

V and J are TRBV11-2 and TRBJ1-1; maybe TRBD1 (5 bases). Germline assignment: CDR1 SGHAT and CDR2 FQNNGV. Trimming shortened V by 6 bases and J by 4 bases, and 15 bases separated the two germline ends. There are 14 residues in the CDR3. CDR3 DNA sequence: TGTGCCAGCAGTTCCCATGGGGGGAGCACTGAAGCTTTCTTT. As protein: CASSSHGGSTEAFF.

The table lists this clonotype with many counts. J is TRBJ1-5 and V is TRBV7-9; D is unresolved. V was shortened by 3 bases and J by 6 bases, with 3 bases between the two germline ends. This CDR3 region has 11 residues. Per germline, CDR1 SEHNR and CDR2 FQNEAQ (reference sequence). The CDR3 protein is CASSLSQPQHF. DNA for the CDR3: TGTGCCAGCAGCTTGAGTCAGCCCCAGCATTTT.

There are a few counts of this clonotype. The V call is TRBV24-1, the J call TRBJ2-1; D gene uncertain. CDR3 length: 14 amino acids. Trimming pared 5 bases from V and 0 bases from J, leaving 7 bases between. Germline V gene lookup returns CDR1 KGHDR and CDR2 SFDVKD. The CDR3 loop reads CATSGPPSYNEQFF. The CDR3 DNA follows: TGTGCCACCAGTGGTCCGCCCTCCTACAATGAGCAGTTCTTC.

This clonotype was counted at least ten times. The J gene is TRBJ2-7, the V gene TRBV7-8; TRBD2 agrees at 15 bases. J lost 3 bases, V lost 4 bases, and 4 bases had no gene match. The CDR3 contains 16 residues. Germline V gives CDR1 SGHVS, CDR2 FQNEAQ. The chain's CDR3 is CASSWGLAGGIYEQYF. The CDR3 bases are TGTGCCAGCAGCTGGGGACTAGCGGGGGGCATCTACGAGCAGTACTTC.

This clonotype has ten or more counts. The chain uses TRBV29-1 and TRBJ1-2; a weak D match, TRBD1 (5 bases). CDR3 size: 12 residues. Between the trimmed V and J ends, which lost 4 bases and 6 bases, there was a span of 12 bases. From germline, CDR1 is SQVTM and CDR2 ANQGSEA. CDR3 nucleotide sequence: TGCAGCGTTGTCGGGACGGTAGATGGCTACACCTTC. Its protein product is CSVVGTVDGYTF.

Only a few counts were recorded for this clonotype. The CDR3 sequence is CASSLDGTGRDTQYF. CDR3 DNA sequence: TGTGCCAGCAGCCTCGACGGGACAGGGCGGGATACGCAGTATTTT. V usage is TRBV7-2 and J usage is TRBJ2-3; 9 positions match TRBD1. The germline V gene has CDR1 SGHTA and CDR2 FQGNSA. Losses at the gene ends were 5 bases for V and 6 bases for J; bases not matched to a gene: 9. The CDR3 runs to 15 residues. Supplemented by reference TRBV7-2 and TRBJ2-3, the full variable domain reads GAGVSQSPSNKVTEKGKDVELRCDPISGHTALYWYRQSLGQGLEFLIYFQGNSAPDKSGLPSDRFSAERTGGSVSTLTIQRTQQEDSAVYLCASSLDGTGRDTQYFGPGTRLTVL.

The table lists this clonotype with many counts. The CDR3 loop reads CASSQPRDRIYEQYF. The CDR3 nucleotides read TGTGCCAGCAGCCAGCCACGGGACAGGATCTACGAGCAGTACTTC. The chain combines TRBV28 with TRBJ2-7; 8 bases line up with TRBD1. CDR3 length: 15 residues. V shed 6 bases, J shed 3 bases, and the junction held 10 bases outside the gene matches. Germline CDR1 is MDHEN and CDR2 is SYDVKM.

Ten or more counts support this clonotype. V and J are TRBV5-1 and TRBJ1-1; D may be TRBD1 (6 bases). CDR3 length: 17 residues. The germline gives CDR1 SGHRS, CDR2 YFSETQ. V was clipped by 1 base and J by 2 bases, with 18 bases between them. The CDR3 sequence is CASSLWAFQGTNTEAFF. Written as DNA, the CDR3 is TGCGCCAGCAGCTTGTGGGCCTTCCAGGGGACAAACACTGAAGCTTTCTTT.

Ten or more counts support this clonotype. The chain links TRBV10-3 to TRBJ2-5, with D maybe TRBD2 (7 bases). V gave up 5 bases and J gave up 4 bases, with 20 bases separating them. The germline V gene has CDR1 ENHRY and CDR2 SYGVKD. The CDR3 contains 16 residues. The CDR3 here is CAISPLGGRRGETQYF. As DNA, the CDR3 is TGTGCCATCAGTCCGTTGGGGGGGCGCAGGGGAGAGACCCAGTACTTC.

This clonotype has a count of ten or more. The CDR3 coding sequence is TGTGCCAGCACCCTTTCGGCGGGGGCTGGCACTGAAGCTTTCTTT. It specifies CASTLSAGAGTEAFF. The chain recombines TRBV7-8 with TRBJ1-1; D possibly corresponds to TRBD1 (6 bases). V lost 7 bases and J 4 bases, leaving 19 bases between the germline ends. CDR1 SGHVS and CDR2 FQNEAQ come from the germline V gene. The CDR3 is 15 residues long.